Below, 21 T cell receptor beta chains from the same sample are listed, as sequenced in a study of blood T cell repertoires in COVID-19. The data were produced by immunoSEQ multiplex PCR, yet TCRdb's version contains in-frame clones alone and is incomplete. This table has around 130,000 clones, roughly 80% appearing once. The specimen sequenced was peripheral blood. These receptors were obtained from a woman older than 75 with acute or convalescent COVID-19.

This sequence joins TRBV27 and TRBJ2-7; D is possibly TRBD2 (5 bases). Trimming pared 4 bases from V and 3 bases from J, leaving 10 bases between. This CDR3 has 13 residues. Germline assignment: CDR1 MNHEY and CDR2 SMNVEV (reference sequence). CDR3 amino acids: CASSSFRDYEQYF. The CDR3 region has the DNA TGTGCCAGCAGTTCCTTTCGGGACTACGAGCAGTACTTC.

CDR3 loop: CASSPGPPGGAKNIQYF. For the CDR3, the DNA is TGTGCCAGCTCACCTGGTCCGCCGGGGGGAGCCAAAAACATTCAGTACTTC. The rearrangement links TRBV18 to TRBJ2-4; TRBD2 matches at 7 bases. The J segment lost 0 bases and the V segment lost 3 bases, leaving 8 bases of the junction unmatched. The germline gives CDR1 KGHSH, CDR2 LQKENI. CDR3 length: 17 residues.

The chain links TRBV11-1 to TRBJ2-7; 7 bases fit TRBD2. In germline, CDR1 is SGHAT, CDR2 FQDESV (reference sequence). This CDR3 has 14 residues. V lost 2 bases, J lost 4 bases, and 5 bases stayed unmatched. The CDR3 DNA sequence: TGTGCCAGCAGCTTACGGGGGGATGGGTACGAGCAGTACTTC. This translates into CASSLRGDGYEQYF.

The chain combines TRBV6-6 with TRBJ2-2, with D unclear. V was cut by 0 bases and J by 6 bases, with 5 bases left in between. Germline V CDR1 and CDR2: MNHNY, SVGAGI (reference sequence). The CDR3 is 13 residues long. The CDR3 region is CASSYSWPGELFF. The CDR3 DNA sequence: TGTGCCAGCAGTTACTCTTGGCCCGGGGAGCTGTTTTTT.

The gene calls are TRBV28 and TRBJ1-5; no definite D call. The CDR3 covers 12 residues. The germline V and J ends were trimmed by 3 bases and 5 bases, with 5 bases remaining between them. Germline CDR1 is MDHEN and CDR2 is SYDVKM. The CDR3 loop reads CASSFQDQPQHF. The DNA of the CDR3 is TGTGCCAGCAGTTTCCAGGATCAGCCCCAGCATTTT. The variable domain in full, completed from reference TRBV28 and TRBJ1-5, reads DVKVTQSSRYLVKRTGEKVFLECVQDMDHENMFWYRQDPGLGLRLIYFSYDVKMKEKGDIPEGYSVSREKKERFSLILESASTNQTSMYLCASSFQDQPQHFGDGTRLSIL.

This clone was observed a handful of times. This chain links TRBV11-2 with TRBJ1-3; D not resolved. Trimming pared 3 bases from V and 5 bases from J, leaving 14 bases between. The germline V gene encodes CDR1 SGHAT and CDR2 FQNNGV. The CDR3 covers 15 residues. CDR3 region: CASSFPSAGRNTIYF. Here the CDR3 DNA reads TGTGCCAGCAGCTTTCCCTCAGCGGGCCGAAACACCATATATTTT. The whole variable domain, filled in from reference TRBV11-2 and TRBJ1-3, reads EAGVAQSPRYKIIEKRQSVAFWCNPISGHATLYWYQQILGQGPKLLIQFQNNGVVDDSQLPKDRFSAERLKGVDSTLKIQPAKLEDSAVYLCASSFPSAGRNTIYFGEGSWLTVV.

The J gene is TRBJ2-1, the V gene TRBV9; possibly TRBD2 for D (5 bases). Germline V gives CDR1 SGDLS, CDR2 YYNGEE. This CDR3 is built from 15 residues. With 2 bases removed from V and 7 bases from J, the gap between germline ends came to 16 bases. This CDR3 reads CASSVSVSFINEQFF. CDR3 bases: TGTGCCAGCAGCGTTAGCGTGAGTTTTATTAATGAGCAGTTCTTC.

This chain links TRBV4-1 with TRBJ1-5, with D possibly TRBD1 on 6 matching bases. The V gene lost 0 bases and the J gene lost 8 bases, with 23 bases spanning the gap. The germline CDR1 and CDR2 sequences are MGHRA and YSYEKL. The CDR3 loop spans 18 amino acids. Written as DNA, the CDR3 is TGCGCCAGCAGCCAAGATCGTTCGGGGGGCGGTCCTGGGAAGCCCCAGCATTTT. This sequence encodes CASSQDRSGGGPGKPQHF.

The chain couples TRBV27 to TRBJ2-3; D perhaps matches TRBD1 (6 bases). Trimming cost V 5 bases and J 2 bases, with 17 bases left between them. This CDR3 has 16 amino acids. Per the germline V gene, CDR1 is MNHEY and CDR2 is SMNVEV (reference sequence). The CDR3 DNA sequence: TGTGCCAGCAGTCGAACGACAGGTTCTTCCACAGATACGCAGTATTTT. It yields the protein CASSRTTGSSTDTQYF.

The rearrangement uses TRBV21-1 and TRBJ1-4; the table gives TRBD1 as D, unverified against the DNA. TRBV21-1 is a documented pseudogene. The CDR3 consists of 19 residues. Here the CDR3 reads CASSKYRTGPDTTNEKLFF. DNA for the CDR3: TGTGCCAGCAGCAAATACCGGACAGGACCTGATACAACTAATGAAAAACTGTTTTTT.

This chain connects TRBV6-5 to TRBJ1-3; TRBD1 matches 8 bases. The length of the CDR3 is 15 residues. V lost 8 bases to trimming and J lost 1 base; unmatched junction nucleotides: 7. The germline V gene encodes CDR1 MNHEY and CDR2 SVGAGI. This CDR3 is CASGRQGRSGNTIYF. The CDR3 DNA reads TGTGCCAGCGGACGACAGGGGCGGTCTGGAAACACCATATATTTT.

V and J are TRBV7-9 and TRBJ1-1; 12 bases map to TRBD1. Germline-derived CDR1 and CDR2 are SEHNR and FQNEAQ (reference sequence). V lost 5 bases, J lost 3 bases, and 16 bases stayed unmatched. The CDR3 spans 19 residues. The CDR3 reads CASSPRRGTGGFQDTEAFF. As DNA, the CDR3 is TGTGCCAGCAGCCCCAGGCGGGGGACAGGGGGCTTTCAGGACACTGAAGCTTTCTTT.

V gene TRBV21-1 combines with J gene TRBJ2-3; the table's D call of TRBD2 was not tested on the DNA. TRBV21-1 is a listed pseudogene. This CDR3 is 17 amino acids long. This CDR3 reads CASSKEPSGASTDTQYF. Written as DNA, the CDR3 is TGTGCCAGCAGCAAAGAGCCTAGCGGGGCTAGCACAGATACGCAGTATTTT.

This clone has just one count. V usage is TRBV3-1 (or the pseudogene TRBV3-2) and J usage is TRBJ2-7, with 13 bases that match TRBD2. J lost 3 bases, V lost 4 bases, and 3 bases had no gene match. Germline loops: CDR1 LGHDT, CDR2 YNNKEL (reference sequence). This CDR3 is 15 amino acids long. The chain's CDR3 is CASSLRTSGGYEQYF. As DNA, the CDR3 is TGTGCCAGCAGCCTCCGGACTAGCGGGGGCTACGAGCAGTACTTC.

This chain uses TRBV5-5 with TRBJ2-5; weak D call: TRBD2 (6 bases). The CDR3 has 13 residues. Germline values: CDR1 SGHKS, CDR2 YYEKEE (reference sequence). The V and J ends lost 4 bases and 7 bases respectively, with 14 bases between them. The CDR3 sequence: CASSPRIGRTQYF. The CDR3 nucleotides are TGTGCCAGCAGCCCCCGGATCGGGAGGACCCAGTACTTC.

The rearrangement joins TRBV7-9 to TRBJ2-1, with TRBD1 identical over 10 bases. The junction had 9 bases not matched to a gene; V was cut back by 6 bases and J by 4 bases. The CDR3 has 16 amino acids. Germline CDR1 is SEHNR and CDR2 is FQNEAQ (reference sequence). CDR3 DNA: TGTGCCAGCAGACCATCCGGGACAGGGGTATACAATGAGCAGTTCTTC. Its translation: CASRPSGTGVYNEQFF.

The chain carries TRBV28 and TRBJ2-1; 7 nucleotides line up with TRBD2. This CDR3 contains 16 residues. Trimming cost V 3 bases and J 0 bases; bases outside gene matches: 5. The germline V gene has CDR1 MDHEN and CDR2 SYDVKM. The DNA for the CDR3 is TGTGCCAGCAGTTTGGACGCGGGAGACTCCTACAATGAGCAGTTCTTC. Translating gives CASSLDAGDSYNEQFF.

This clone was observed once. One end of the junction is discordant with germline, which a read error may explain. J is TRBJ2-1 and V is TRBV28; D might be TRBD2 (5 bases). Looked up from germline, CDR1 is MDHEN and CDR2 is SYDVKM. This CDR3 has 13 residues. CDR3 region: CGSGKQIYNEQFF. The CDR3, as DNA: TGCGGCTCGGGGAAACAAATCTACAATGAGCAGTTCTTC.

The chain employs TRBV7-6 and TRBJ2-1, with 10 bases fitting TRBD2. The germline gives CDR1 SGHVS, CDR2 FNYEAQ. V was clipped by 5 bases and J by 2 bases; unmatched bases: 6. This CDR3 region has 16 residues. The CDR3 DNA reads as TGTGCCAGCAGCCTCAAGCGGGAGGGACCCTACAATGAGCAGTTCTTC. It encodes CASSLKREGPYNEQFF.

V gene TRBV28 combines with J gene TRBJ1-5; 10 nucleotides match TRBD1. This CDR3 contains 15 residues. With 4 bases clipped from V and 5 bases from J, the junction kept 5 bases outside the gene matches. Germline CDR1 and CDR2: MDHEN and SYDVKM. The CDR3 DNA follows: TGTGCCAGCAGTTATTACGGACAGGGGGATCAGCCCCAGCATTTT. It codes for CASSYYGQGDQPQHF.

The chain is built from TRBV27 and TRBJ2-1, with 10 bases fitting TRBD2. The V segment lost 3 bases and the J segment 8 bases; nucleotides outside the gene matches: 10. The CDR3 runs 16 residues. The germline V gene has CDR1 MNHEY and CDR2 SMNVEV (reference sequence). CDR3 sequence reads: CASSLRVPSGGYEQFF. CDR3 nucleotide sequence: TGTGCCAGCAGTTTGCGAGTCCCTAGCGGGGGCTATGAGCAGTTCTTC.